This TCR beta chain was found in a study of shared clonotypes between healthy human individuals. As concerns this clone: Its antigen is not identified.

Authors' processing steps: Junction-only sequences without quality scores were provided by ImmunoSEQ, so filtering was different. Clones were sequenced by immunoSEQ multiplex PCR, and TCRdb holds only the in-frame ones, with some missing. The D gene and trimming were derived from the DNA, and the V and J assignments and clone size from that table. The data hold around 650,000 clones, with approximately 96% observed a single time. General study points: A reduction in generation probabilities was seen for non-shared clonotypes relative to those shared by all four donors.

CD8 cells regarded as naive lacked CD45RO, were positively chosen for CCR7, and omitted terminally differentiated effector memory CD45RA+ cells. Germline V gene data show CDR1 as SQVTM and CDR2 as ANQGSEA. The V gene lost 4 bases and the J gene lost 4 bases, with 15 bases spanning the gap. CDR3 size: 14 residues. The sample was naive CD8+ T cells sorted from blood. The source of this sequence is a young woman in good health. The genes are TRBV29-1 and TRBJ2-3, with D tentatively TRBD2 (5 bases). Here the CDR3 DNA reads TGCAGCGTTGTGTCGGGAATAGGTGCAGATACGCAGTATTTT. This sequence encodes CSVVSGIGADTQYF.